The rows below give T cell receptor beta chains drawn from one sample of a study of cytomegalovirus exposure and HLA in healthy donors. Sequencing was performed with immunoSEQ multiplex PCR; in TCRdb, only in-frame clones are kept and a portion is missing. In total, the table holds 200,000 or so clones. The sample taken for sequencing was PBMCs. All receptors come from a boy aged 5-17 years in good health and CMV-seronegative. Each CDR3 is given with its conserved first and last residue. Fields, in order: V gene, D gene, CDR3 protein. The D gene is left open where the match is weak.

>TRBV7-2|-
CASSLQGHTEAFF
>TRBV9|TRBD2
CASSASGGGRDTQYF
>TRBV4-1|-
CASSPTTSSEQYF
>TRBV7-9|-
CASSLSRTAGAGELFF
>TRBV19|TRBD1
CATNRGLSTADGYTF
>TRBV5-1|-
CASSWTTAYEQYF
>TRBV5-1|-
CASSIEENTGELFF
>TRBV2|TRBD2
CASGPGLTTDTQYF
>TRBV6-6|TRBD1
CASSRTGPGETQYF
>TRBV6-6|TRBD2
CASSYSMASGERGQFF
>TRBV5-8|-
CASSLAGTGELFF
>TRBV28|TRBD1
CASSLLDRGIYGYTF
>TRBV5-5|TRBD1
CASSFTGTGGWSVYTF
>TRBV4-1|TRBD1
CASSQTGGEYEQYF
>TRBV5-1|TRBD2
CASSLGLAGSTDTQYF
>TRBV5-1|-
CASSLEAGNQPQHF
>TRBV5-4|-
CASSLVGRNTEAFF
>TRBV9|TRBD2
CASSVAGLARDNEQFF
>TRBV11-2|-
CASSLDQGIEQYF
>TRBV29-1|TRBD1
CSVEITGGNRGKPYEQYF
>TRBV30|-
CAWGRREGGYTF
>TRBV6-1|-
CASSRRDSGYTF
>TRBV7-2|TRBD1
CASSYGTDGNTIYF
>TRBV6-5|TRBD1
CASRSGTGRLGYTF
>TRBV25-1|TRBD1
CASSLSPGQGINEQFF
>TRBV5-4|-
CASGRVNGKSYEQYF
>TRBV18|-
CASSPLAGGTDTQHF
>TRBV4-1|TRBD1
CASSQHSTGSETQYF
>TRBV9|TRBD1
CASSAYRGSDSVYGYTF
>TRBV27|-
CASSPTGDYGYTF
>TRBV30|-
CAWSPYSYEQYF
>TRBV6-5|-
CASSYTNPNYGYTF
>TRBV10-2|TRBD2
CASSDPSGVGYNEQFF
>TRBV27|-
CASCPGSPGEQYF
>TRBV5-1|TRBD1
CASTPPGQEQETQYF
>TRBV5-6|-
CASSLMQGDDYGYTF
>TRBV28|TRBD1
CASSLSGTANEKLFF
>TRBV13|TRBD1
CASSLRQGAGTEAFF
>TRBV29-1|-
CSVQDSFYQPQHF
>TRBV4-1|-
CASSIQGLGEGLFF
>TRBV27|TRBD2
CASSPHAGGYNEQFF
>TRBV28|TRBD1
CASSSGTGAGTGELFF
>TRBV9|-
CASSYRVGRGVYNEQFF
>TRBV19|TRBD2
CASSILAGGSYNEQFF
>TRBV7-8|TRBD1
CASQTGGDGYTF